Listed below are T cell receptor beta chains from one sample, sequenced in a study of regulatory T cells in long-lasting Graves disease. MiXCR, run by TCRdb on the multiplex PCR reads, gives a single entry per CDR3 protein. The sample yields hundreds of thousands of distinct CDR3 sequences, about 12% seen once. The same data also went into a second study, on T cells in Graves' hyperthyroidism and ophthalmopathy.

The specimen was peripheral blood mononuclear cells (PBMCs), collected at new diagnosis, from a patient treated with antithyroid drugs. These receptors originate from a woman younger than 45 with Graves disease. The CDR3 runs from the conserved cysteine through the conserved F or W. D genes are given only for firm matches. Rows give clone size only sometimes, using once, few, many, or a class for an expanded clone.

d_gene	abundance	v_gene	j_gene	CDR3nt	CDR3aa
NA	many	TRBV6-5	TRBJ1-2	TGTGCCAGCAGTTACTCCTATGGCTACACCTTC	CASSYSYGYTF
NA	many	TRBV10-3	TRBJ2-3	TGTGCCATCAGTGGACAGCACACAGATACGCAGTATTTT	CAISGQHTDTQYF
NA	many	TRBV9	TRBJ2-7	TGTGCCAGCAGCCTCTCCCCCACCACGGTGGGCTCCTACGAGCAGTACTTC	CASSLSPTTVGSYEQYF
NA	few	TRBV7-3	TRBJ2-3	TGTGCCAGCAGCTTAAAAAGGGGCGCAGATACGCAGTATTTT	CASSLKRGADTQYF
NA	NA	TRBV12-3/TRBV12-4	TRBJ1-4	TGTGCCAGCAGTCCCCATGGCACGGGTTTACGTGAAAAACTGTTTTTT	CASSPHGTGLREKLFF
NA	NA	TRBV15	TRBJ2-7	TGTGCCACCAGCTCTTACAGGGCCTCGGGGAATGAGCAGTACTTC	CATSSYRASGNEQYF
NA	NA	TRBV27	TRBJ1-1	TGTGCCAGCCGTGCTAGCCGGAACACTGAAGCTTTCTTT	CASRASRNTEAFF
NA	few	TRBV5-1	TRBJ2-1	TGCGCCAGCAGCTTGGACCAGGCCTGGAATGAGCAGTTCTTC	CASSLDQAWNEQFF
NA	many	TRBV29-1	TRBJ2-1	TGCAGCGCTCATTGGGACCCAGCTAACGAGCAGTTCTTC	CSAHWDPANEQFF
TRBD2	many	TRBV7-9	TRBJ2-5	TGTGCCAGCAGCCGAAGACTAGCGGGAGGGCGATGGGAGACCCAGTACTTC	CASSRRLAGGRWETQYF
NA	many	TRBV7-9	TRBJ2-7	TGTGCCAGCAGCTACAGTGGACTAAGTGGGGTCTACGAGCAGTACTTC	CASSYSGLSGVYEQYF
NA	few	TRBV9	TRBJ2-1	TGTGCCAGCAGCGTAGTGCCAGGGGGGAATGAGCAGTTCTTC	CASSVVPGGNEQFF
TRBD2	few	TRBV3-1	TRBJ2-1	TGTGCCAGCAGCCAAGAAGGGGGACTAGCTTTCCATGAGCAGTTCTTC	CASSQEGGLAFHEQFF
TRBD2	many	TRBV20-1	TRBJ2-3	TGCAGTGCTAGAGTTGTTAATAGCGGGAGAGGGGATACGCAGTATTTT	CSARVVNSGRGDTQYF
NA	many	TRBV10-3	TRBJ2-3	TGTGCCATCAGTGAGTCTTTGTTATCGGGTACCACAGATACGCAGTATTTT	CAISESLLSGTTDTQYF
NA	few	TRBV27	TRBJ2-1	TGTGCCAGCACCATTACCTTAGGAATCAATGAGCAGTTCTTC	CASTITLGINEQFF
NA	many	TRBV6-1	TRBJ2-1	TGTGCCAGCAGTCACGGTTTAAGGAGGGGAGAGTTCGATGAGCAGTTCTTC	CASSHGLRRGEFDEQFF
NA	many	TRBV7-9	TRBJ2-1	TGTGCCAGCAGTTCACAGGGAGATGAGCAGTTCTTC	CASSSQGDEQFF
TRBD1	many	TRBV2	TRBJ1-4	TGTGCCAGCAGTGAATTGACAGGGAATGAAAAACTGTTTTTT	CASSELTGNEKLFF
TRBD1	many	TRBV27	TRBJ2-1	TGTGCCAGCAGTCCGAACAGGGGCGGTGAGCAGTTCTTC	CASSPNRGGEQFF
NA	NA	TRBV2	TRBJ1-1	TGTGCCAGCAGCTCAACCCTGTTCATGAACACTGAAGCTTTCTTT	CASSSTLFMNTEAFF
NA	few	TRBV7-2	TRBJ1-3	TGTGCCAGCAGCTTAATGGGGATTTGGTCTGGTGGAAACACCATATATTTT	CASSLMGIWSGGNTIYF
NA	NA	TRBV19	TRBJ1-5	TGTGCCAGTGAAGCTGACAGTTTTATTCAGCCCCAGCATTTT	CASEADSFIQPQHF
TRBD2	NA	TRBV7-8	TRBJ2-1	TGTGCCAGCAGCTTAGCCGGGGGGGGGGGAAAAGAGCAGTTCTTC	CASSLAGGGGKEQFF
TRBD2	many	TRBV5-1	TRBJ2-2	TGCGCCAGCAGCTTAAGAGCGGGAGGGCCAATCGGGGAGCTGTTTTTT	CASSLRAGGPIGELFF
TRBD1	many	TRBV12-3/TRBV12-4	TRBJ2-1	TGTGCCAGCACCATAAGACAGGGCCCCTACAATGAGCAGTTCTTC	CASTIRQGPYNEQFF
NA	many	TRBV9	TRBJ2-2	TGTGCCAGCAGCGTAACTCCGACCGGGGAGCTGTTTTTT	CASSVTPTGELFF
TRBD1	many	TRBV6-5	TRBJ2-2	TGTGCCAGCAGTTACTCGGACAGGCCAAACACCGGGGAGCTGTTTTTT	CASSYSDRPNTGELFF
TRBD1	many	TRBV12-3/TRBV12-4	TRBJ1-2	TGTGCCAGCAGCTCCTACTCAGGGTCAGGGGGCCTTGGCTACACCTTC	CASSSYSGSGGLGYTF
NA	NA	TRBV5-1	TRBJ1-1	TGCGCCAGCAGCTTTACAACAGGTTCTGAAGCTTTCTTT	CASSFTTGSEAFF
NA	NA	TRBV5-5	TRBJ2-7	TGTGCCAGCAGCCCCAGCTCCTGCGAGCAGTACTTC	CASSPSSCEQYF
NA	many	TRBV15	TRBJ2-4	TGTGCCACCGGATCTTGGCGTGGGTCGGCGGTGGGGCGGAACATTCAGTACTTC	CATGSWRGSAVGRNIQYF
NA	NA	TRBV6-5	TRBJ2-1	TGTGCCAGCAGTTACTCGGTCTCCATCAATGAGCAGTTCTTC	CASSYSVSINEQFF
TRBD2	NA	TRBV11-1	TRBJ2-7	TGTGCCAGCAGCCAGCGACTAGCGGGAGACACCGGGGAGCAGTACTTC	CASSQRLAGDTGEQYF
NA	many	TRBV11-2	TRBJ2-3	TGTGCCAGCAGCTTAGCGCTAGCGCGCCCTGGGGATACGCAGTATTTT	CASSLALARPGDTQYF
NA	many	TRBV18	TRBJ1-1	TGTGCCAGCTCACCAAAGGGGACGGCAAACACTGAAGCTTTCTTT	CASSPKGTANTEAFF
TRBD2	NA	TRBV6-1	TRBJ2-7	TGTGCCAGCAGTAACGTGCGGGCTAGCGGGGCGTCCTACGAGCAGTACTTC	CASSNVRASGASYEQYF
NA	few	TRBV9	TRBJ2-3	TGTGCCAGCAGCCCCGGGCCTGACTCAGATACGCAGTATTTT	CASSPGPDSDTQYF
TRBD2	NA	TRBV7-9	TRBJ2-2	TGTGCCAGCAGCAAAGCGGGAGGGAACACCGGGGAGCTGTTTTTT	CASSKAGGNTGELFF
NA	NA	TRBV20-1	TRBJ2-7	TGCAGTGCCCGACTGCGGCCCTACGAGCAGTACTTC	CSARLRPYEQYF
NA	many	TRBV20-1	TRBJ2-5	TGCAGTGCCACAAAGACAGCCCTGATGGAGACCCAGTACTTC	CSATKTALMETQYF
TRBD2	few	TRBV11-3	TRBJ2-1	TGTGCCAGCAGCTTAGGAGTGGGGCGGGAGCCCAATGAGCAGTTCTTC	CASSLGVGREPNEQFF
NA	many	TRBV19	TRBJ1-1	TGTGCCAGTAGTACGTGGCCCCGGGGCACGAACACTGAAGCTTTCTTT	CASSTWPRGTNTEAFF
NA	NA	TRBV12-3/TRBV12-4	TRBJ1-4	TGTGCCAGCAGTTCGAGGGCGGCCGCCGGTAATGAAAAACTGTTTTTT	CASSSRAAAGNEKLFF